The clone carrying this T cell receptor (beta chain) was counted only a few times. Its antigen is unidentified. TCRdb used MiXCR to reprocess the 5' RACE reads, holding one entry per CDR3 protein. The profile shows about 920,000 distinct CDR3 sequences, over 9% of them singletons. These data come from a study of identical twins. The study's findings and limits: Researchers reported excess low generation probability among twin-shared out-of-frame alpha sequences.

The CDR3 covers 18 residues. The V gene lost 3 bases and the J gene lost 4 bases, with 23 bases spanning the gap. These same data were also listed under a study on yellow fever vaccine responses in identical twins.

The clonotype comes from a woman younger than 35 in good health. V is TRBV12-3 or TRBV12-4 and J is TRBJ2-3; TRBD1 is a possible D gene (6 bases). The specimen was PBMCs. The CDR3 loop is CASSFAPAEGDRADTQYF. The CDR3 coding sequence is TGTGCCAGCAGTTTTGCCCCCGCTGAGGGGGATCGGGCAGATACGCAGTATTTT.